The 29 T cell receptor beta chains below all came from one sample that was sequenced in a study of shared clonotypes between healthy human individuals. Sequenced by immunoSEQ multiplex PCR; TCRdb stores in-frame clones only, minus some. The table includes 550,000 to 700,000 clones, 73% detected once. The sample taken for sequencing was memory CD4+ T cells sorted from blood. The subset was: CD45RA-negative fraction. Source of these receptors: a woman in her thirties in good health.

V usage is TRBV28 and J usage is TRBJ1-2, with D uncertain. There are 12 residues in the CDR3. V was shortened by 10 bases and J by 4 bases, with 13 bases between the two germline ends. CDR1 MDHEN and CDR2 SYDVKM come from the germline V gene. The CDR3 loop reads CATRPAAYGYTF. CDR3 DNA: TGTGCCACACGCCCGGCGGCCTATGGCTACACCTTC.

The J gene is TRBJ2-5, the V gene TRBV29-1; a possible D gene is TRBD2 (6 bases). With 3 bases removed from V and 2 bases from J, the gap between germline ends came to 7 bases. The CDR3 extends over 12 amino acids. Germline assignment: CDR1 SQVTM and CDR2 ANQGSEA. CDR3 coding DNA: TGCAGCGTTGAGGGGGGACAAGAGACCCAGTACTTC. Its protein product is CSVEGGQETQYF.

Worth noting for this clone: Within the sample, other DNA sequences also encode this same CDR3. V and J are TRBV5-1 and TRBJ1-2, with 7 bases that match TRBD1. The germline V gene encodes CDR1 SGHRS and CDR2 YFSETQ. The junction had 0 bases not matched to a gene; V was cut back by 3 bases and J by 4 bases. The CDR3 totals 12 residues. CDR3 DNA: TGCGCCAGCAGCTCAGGGGGCTATGGCTACACCTTC. Translating it yields CASSSGGYGYTF.

In its sample, this clone was seen once. This chain links TRBV14 with TRBJ1-1, with D possibly TRBD1 on 6 matching bases. Germline V gene sequence: CDR1 SGHDN, CDR2 FVKESK. The length of the CDR3 is 14 residues. V dropped 2 bases and J dropped 10 bases, with 17 bases sitting between them. CDR3 bases: TGTGCCAGCAGCCAACCCCACAGGGCACTTGGAGCTTTCTTT. Protein product: CASSQPHRALGAFF.

V is TRBV27 and J is TRBJ1-1; 8 bases are shared with TRBD1. J lost 4 bases, V lost 4 bases, and 8 bases had no gene match. Germline CDR1 reads MNHEY; CDR2 reads SMNVEV (reference sequence). The CDR3 sequence is 15 residues long. CDR3 bases: TGTGCCAGCAGTTCACATCAGGGGGCGCGCACTGAAGCTTTCTTT. Protein: CASSSHQGARTEAFF.

This clone was observed a single time. The CDR3 spells CASSFQVQTEAFF. CDR3 DNA: TGTGCCAGCAGCTTTCAGGTCCAAACTGAAGCTTTCTTT. The V call is TRBV7-9, the J call TRBJ1-1, with D hard to call. Trimming removed 3 bases from V and 5 bases from J, with 10 bases in between. Germline-derived CDR1 and CDR2 are SEHNR and FQNEAQ (reference sequence). The CDR3 length is 13 residues. The whole variable domain, filled in from reference TRBV7-9 and TRBJ1-1, reads DTGVSQNPRHKITKRGQNVTFRCDPISEHNRLYWYRQTLGQGPEFLTYFQNEAQLEKSRLLSDRFSAERPKGSFSTLEIQRTEQGDSAMYLCASSFQVQTEAFFGQGTRLTVV.

V is TRBV7-2 and J is TRBJ2-5; 8 nucleotides match TRBD1. In germline, CDR1 is SGHTA, CDR2 FQGNSA. V shed 2 bases and J 7 bases; nucleotides not matched to a gene: 9. CDR3 length equals 15 residues. The CDR3 protein is CASSLTGGSARTQYF. The DNA for the CDR3 is TGTGCCAGCAGCTTAACAGGGGGTTCTGCCCGGACCCAGTACTTC.

This clone occurred once. V usage is TRBV30 and J usage is TRBJ1-2, with a possible D match to TRBD1 (6 bases). The CDR3 extends over 15 amino acids. CDR1 is GTSNPN and CDR2 is SVGIG in the germline V gene (reference sequence). Trimming removed 2 bases at V and 10 bases at J, with 23 bases between. The CDR3 protein is CAWSIDRTPWSAYTF. CDR3 in DNA: TGTGCCTGGAGTATCGACAGGACCCCATGGAGTGCCTACACCTTC. Using reference TRBV30 and TRBJ1-2 for the parts outside the CDR3, the full variable domain is SQTIHQWPATLVQPVGSPLSLECTVEGTSNPNLYWYRQAAGRGLQLLFYSVGIGQISSEVPQNLSASRPQDRQFILSSKKLLLSDSGFYLCAWSIDRTPWSAYTFGSGTRLTVV.

Details on this clone: Distinct nucleotide sequences in the sample also encode this CDR3. This rearrangement joins TRBV2 to TRBJ2-7; D perhaps matches TRBD1 (6 bases). The V end lost 4 bases, the J end lost 4 bases, and 11 bases lay between the germline ends. This CDR3 region has 13 residues. The V gene's germline CDR1 is SNHLY and CDR2 FYNNEI. The CDR3 region has the DNA TGTGCCAGCAGTGTTGGTCAGGGGTACGAGCAGTACTTC. Translated: CASSVGQGYEQYF.

A word on this clone: The germline gene is not matched at one end of the junction; a read error may be the cause. The gene calls are TRBV2 and TRBJ1-1; no firm D call. The CDR3 spans 15 residues. Germline lookup yields CDR1 SNHLY and CDR2 FYNNEI. CDR3 DNA: TGTGCCAGCAGGGAAGAGAGGACGGCGAACACTGAAGCTTTCTTT. This codes for CASREERTANTEAFF.

This clone was seen a single time. The rearrangement joins TRBV10-3 to TRBJ1-1; no firm D call. V shed 10 bases and J shed 3 bases, with 15 bases lying between them. The CDR3 loop spans 13 amino acids. Germline values: CDR1 ENHRY, CDR2 SYGVKD. The CDR3 DNA is TGTGCCACAAACGGGCGTGGGGACACTGAAGCTTTCTTT. Translating gives CATNGRGDTEAFF.

In this sample, this clone turned up once. This chain connects TRBV28 to TRBJ1-1; no reliable D call. Trimming took 5 bases from V and 1 from J, leaving 17 bases between them. CDR3 length: 16 residues. From germline, CDR1 is MDHEN and CDR2 SYDVKM. The chain's CDR3 is CASSPEGRPRNTEAFF. The CDR3 DNA reads TGTGCCAGCAGTCCGGAAGGCCGACCCCGGAACACTGAAGCTTTCTTT. Using reference TRBV28 and TRBJ1-1 for the parts outside the CDR3, the full variable domain is DVKVTQSSRYLVKRTGEKVFLECVQDMDHENMFWYRQDPGLGLRLIYFSYDVKMKEKGDIPEGYSVSREKKERFSLILESASTNQTSMYLCASSPEGRPRNTEAFFGQGTRLTVV.

CDR3 in DNA: TGTGCCAGCAGTCCACAGGGGGCGCGATACGAGCAGTACTTC. This codes for CASSPQGARYEQYF. The chain carries TRBV28 and TRBJ2-7; the match to TRBD1 covers 9 bases. The CDR3 contains 14 residues. The V segment lost 5 bases and the J segment 4 bases; nucleotides outside the gene matches: 6. Germline V gene lookup returns CDR1 MDHEN and CDR2 SYDVKM.

This clone was observed a handful of times. The rearrangement links TRBV11-2 to TRBJ2-7; 7 bases agree with TRBD1. In germline, CDR1 is SGHAT, CDR2 FQNNGV. Trimming at V came to 5 bases and at J to 0 bases, leaving 16 bases not matched to a gene. CDR3 length: 18 residues. The CDR3, as DNA: TGTGCCAGCAGCCATTCGACCGTTCTACAGGGGTCCTCCTACGAGCAGTACTTC. Translating it yields CASSHSTVLQGSSYEQYF.

This clone came up a few times. The chain joins TRBV28 to TRBJ1-5; TRBD1 might be the D (6 bases). The germline V gene has CDR1 MDHEN and CDR2 SYDVKM. CDR3 length: 14 residues. The V end was cut by 9 bases, the J end by 1 base, with 13 bases between. The CDR3 sequence is CASHRGGSNQPQHF. In nucleotides, the CDR3 is TGTGCCAGTCATAGGGGGGGAAGCAATCAGCCCCAGCATTTT.

Ten or more counts support this clone. The rearrangement uses TRBV21-1 and TRBJ2-7; the table's D gene call, TRBD1, was not cross checked with the DNA. TRBV21-1 is labeled a pseudogene. This CDR3 region has 15 residues. CDR3 nucleotide sequence: TGTGCCAGCAGCAAAGTGGGGCACAGGACCTACGAGCAGTACTTC. It encodes CASSKVGHRTYEQYF.

On this clone: A single base separates this from a much larger clone, so it may be a read error. The V gene is TRBV5-1, the J gene TRBJ1-1; D call uncertain. V lost 4 bases, J lost 0 bases, and 7 bases lay in between. This CDR3 contains 13 residues. Germline V gene lookup returns CDR1 SGHRS and CDR2 YFSETQ. CDR3: CASSPQMNTEAFF. CDR3 sequence (DNA): TGCGCCAGCAGCCCACAGATGAACACTGAAGCTTTCTTT.

The genes are TRBV30 and TRBJ2-7; perhaps TRBD1 as D (5 bases). This CDR3 comprises 14 residues. Germline CDR1 GTSNPN, CDR2 SVGIG (reference sequence). The V end was cut by 5 bases, the J end by 4 bases, with 18 bases between. This chain's CDR3 is CAWSGQAGRYEQYF. The CDR3, as DNA: TGTGCCTGGTCTGGGCAGGCAGGGCGATACGAGCAGTACTTC.

This rearrangement joins TRBV6-5 to TRBJ1-4, with D maybe TRBD1 (6 bases). From germline, CDR1 is MNHEY and CDR2 SVGAGI. The CDR3 is 15 residues long. V dropped 5 bases and J dropped 7 bases, with 17 bases sitting between them. CDR3 sequence: CASSTRTGLSEKLFF. The CDR3 bases are TGTGCCAGCAGTACCCGTACAGGGTTGAGTGAAAAACTGTTTTTT.

This clone was picked up a small number of times. The chain employs TRBV27 and TRBJ2-1; no definite D call. The CDR3 extends over 15 amino acids. Germline assignment: CDR1 MNHEY and CDR2 SMNVEV (reference sequence). V was pared by 1 base and J by 0 bases, with 7 bases between. Here the CDR3 reads CASSLFDGSYNEQFF. Written as DNA, the CDR3 is TGTGCCAGCAGTTTATTCGACGGCTCCTACAATGAGCAGTTCTTC.

This sequence joins TRBV28 and TRBJ1-5; D ambiguous. The CDR3 has 11 residues. Germline lookup yields CDR1 MDHEN and CDR2 SYDVKM. The V and J ends lost 5 bases and 8 bases respectively, with 7 bases between them. The CDR3 coding sequence is TGTGCCAGCAGTGTCCCCGAGCCCCAGCATTTT. Translating it yields CASSVPEPQHF.

V is TRBV4-1 and J is TRBJ2-3, with a tentative D call TRBD2 (5 bases). CDR3 length equals 16 residues. CDR1 MGHRA and CDR2 YSYEKL come from the germline V gene. Between the trimmed V and J ends, which lost 0 bases and 0 bases, there was a span of 10 bases. CDR3 amino acids: CASSQDSRTSTDTQYF. The CDR3 coding sequence is TGCGCCAGCAGCCAAGACTCGCGGACTAGCACAGATACGCAGTATTTT.

The gene calls are TRBV14 and TRBJ1-1, with 7 positions matching TRBD1. Germline V CDR1 and CDR2: SGHDN, FVKESK. CDR3 length: 15 amino acids. The V segment lost 4 bases and the J segment 1 base; nucleotides outside the gene matches: 6. The CDR3 DNA follows: TGTGCCAGCAGCCGCACAGGGGCCGGGAACACTGAAGCTTTCTTT. Residues: CASSRTGAGNTEAFF.

The V and J genes are TRBV11-3 and TRBJ1-1; unclear D gene. Germline V CDR1 and CDR2: SGHNT, YENEEA. The CDR3 has 13 residues. The V end was cut by 3 bases, the J end by 2 bases, with 7 bases between. CDR3 bases: TGTGCCAGCAGCTTTTACGGCAACACTGAAGCTTTCTTT. This sequence encodes CASSFYGNTEAFF.

The chain joins TRBV15 to TRBJ2-3; D unresolved. The CDR3 has 14 amino acids. Germline V gene lookup returns CDR1 LNHNV and CDR2 YYDKDF (reference sequence). Trimming took 3 bases from V and 4 from J, leaving 11 bases between them. This chain's CDR3 is CATSSLQVADTQYF. CDR3 nucleotides: TGTGCCACCAGCAGCCTCCAGGTTGCAGATACGCAGTATTTT.

The chain carries TRBV5-1 and TRBJ2-1, with D unclear. The V and J ends lost 2 bases and 8 bases respectively, with 8 bases between them. Looked up from germline, CDR1 is SGHRS and CDR2 is YFSETQ. The CDR3 is 12 amino acids. DNA of the CDR3: TGCGCCAGCAGCTTCGTAGGACATGAGCAGTTCTTC. It yields the protein CASSFVGHEQFF.

This clone has more than one count but fewer than ten. The gene calls are TRBV5-1 and TRBJ2-1, with 7 positions matching TRBD2. Germline V lookup: CDR1 SGHRS, CDR2 YFSETQ. This CDR3 has 14 amino acids. The CDR3 loop is CATSGTGSYNEQFF. The CDR3 nucleotides read TGCGCGACAAGCGGGACCGGCTCCTACAATGAGCAGTTCTTC.

This clone appeared many times. The same CDR3 arises from other DNA sequences in this sample as well. The chain links TRBV7-9 to TRBJ1-1; 8 bases map to TRBD1. J was trimmed by 4 bases and V by 5 bases; bases with no gene match: 9. CDR3 length equals 15 residues. The germline V gene has CDR1 SEHNR and CDR2 FQNEAQ (reference sequence). The DNA for the CDR3 is TGTGCCAGCAGCGTAATGAGACAGGGGAGCACTGAAGCTTTCTTT. Amino acids: CASSVMRQGSTEAFF.

The chain is built from TRBV2 and TRBJ2-4; D is tentatively TRBD1 or TRBD2 (6 bases each). Germline CDR1 SNHLY, CDR2 FYNNEI. The ends were cut back, 6 bases at V and 9 bases at J, with 12 bases in the middle. The CDR3 has 12 amino acids. The CDR3 nucleotides read TGTGCCAGCAGACGACAGGAGGGCATTCAGTACTTC. Its protein is CASRRQEGIQYF.